Shown below are 32 T cell receptor beta chains from a single sample sequenced in a study of cytomegalovirus exposure and HLA in healthy donors. Vbeta (60) and Jbeta (13) primers were used in the PCR. The protocol was immunoSEQ multiplex PCR, while the TCRdb copy is restricted to in-frame clones and leaves out a portion. The profile shows 65,000 to 95,000 clones, about three quarters of them singletons. Sequenced input: PBMCs. These receptors all stem from a male donor in good health and CMV-seropositive.

CDR3 sequence (DNA): TGCGCCAGCAGCGCAGTCCCGGGACAGACCTTTAGCAATCAGCCCCAGCATTTT. As protein: CASSAVPGQTFSNQPQHF. The V gene is TRBV4-1, the J gene TRBJ1-5, with 7 bases fitting TRBD1. V lost 5 bases to trimming and J lost 0 bases; unmatched junction nucleotides: 13. This CDR3 is 18 amino acids long. Germline V gene data show CDR1 as MGHRA and CDR2 as YSYEKL.

The chain carries TRBV2 and TRBJ1-5; D is uncertain. CDR1 and CDR2 (germline): SNHLY, FYNNEI. The V end lost 0 bases, the J end lost 1 base, and 7 bases lay between the germline ends. The CDR3 loop spans 15 amino acids. The CDR3: CASSEAWQSNQPQHF. In nucleotides, the CDR3 is TGTGCCAGCAGTGAAGCGTGGCAGAGCAATCAGCCCCAGCATTTT. The full variable domain, rest sourced from reference TRBV2 and TRBJ1-5, is EPEVTQTPSHQVTQMGQEVILRCVPISNHLYFYWYRQILGQKVEFLVSFYNNEISEKSEIFDDQFSVERPDGSNFTLKIRSTKLEDSAMYFCASSEAWQSNQPQHFGDGTRLSIL.

This clone occurred many times. Written as DNA, the CDR3 is TGCGCCAGCAGCTCCAGGCTAACCGGGGAGCTGTTTTTT. Translation: CASSSRLTGELFF. V gene TRBV5-1 combines with J gene TRBJ2-2, with no clear D. Germline V gene lookup returns CDR1 SGHRS and CDR2 YFSETQ. The CDR3 runs to 13 residues. V dropped 3 bases and J dropped 5 bases, with 8 bases sitting between them.

This clone is medium-sized in the sample. The rearrangement links TRBV7-9 to TRBJ2-7, with D perhaps TRBD2 (6 bases). Germline assignment: CDR1 SEHNR and CDR2 FQNEAQ (reference sequence). Trimming left V 5 bases short and J 1 base short, with 15 bases between. This CDR3 is built from 15 residues. DNA of the CDR3: TGTGCCAGCAGCCGGGGGAGAGTAGCGTCCTACGAGCAGTACTTC. Translation gives CASSRGRVASYEQYF.

The chain recombines TRBV5-6 with TRBJ2-2; a possible D gene is TRBD2 (6 bases). Trimming left V 4 bases short and J 2 bases short, with 15 bases between. The CDR3 is made up of 16 amino acids. CDR1 is SGHDT and CDR2 is YYEEEE in the germline V gene. CDR3 coding DNA: TGTGCCAGCAGCCCATTGGGGACTCTCAACACCGGGGAGCTGTTTTTT. This encodes CASSPLGTLNTGELFF.

This chain links TRBV29-1 with TRBJ2-7; possible D gene TRBD2, 6 bases. This CDR3 has 13 residues. V gave up 6 bases and J gave up 1 base, with 13 bases separating them. Per germline, CDR1 SQVTM and CDR2 ANQGSEA. CDR3 sequence reads: CSVGGGSSYEQYF. CDR3 sequence (DNA): TGCAGCGTGGGAGGAGGGTCTTCCTACGAGCAGTACTTC.

The rearrangement links TRBV5-4 to TRBJ2-2, with 13 bases matching TRBD2. The junction had 6 bases not matched to a gene; V was cut back by 4 bases and J by 6 bases. The germline V gene has CDR1 SGHNT and CDR2 YYREEE (reference sequence). CDR3 size: 16 residues. The CDR3 DNA reads as TGTGCCAGCAGCGGAACTAGCGGGAGGGCCCCCGGGGAGCTGTTTTTT. Its translation: CASSGTSGRAPGELFF.

This clone was seen only a few times. This rearrangement joins TRBV1 to TRBJ1-1; TRBD1 is the table's D call, not checked against the DNA. TRBV1 corresponds to a pseudogene. The CDR3 length is 16 residues. The CDR3 loop reads CTSSQAVLYRVRLAFF. The CDR3 DNA is TGCACCAGCAGCCAAGCGGTTTTATACAGGGTGAGATTGGCTTTCTTT.

The chain is built from TRBV10-2 and TRBJ2-3, with 9 bases matching TRBD2. V lost 8 bases and J lost 2; bases outside the gene matches: 8. The germline gives CDR1 WSHSY, CDR2 SAAADI. This CDR3 spans 15 amino acids. The CDR3 nucleotides read TGCGCCAGCGGTCGGTTAGCGGGAGTCACAGATACGCAGTATTTT. Its translation is CASGRLAGVTDTQYF.

J is TRBJ1-1 and V is TRBV27; D is ambiguous. The CDR3 runs 13 residues. CDR1 MNHEY and CDR2 SMNVEV come from the germline V gene (reference sequence). V lost 7 bases and J 1 base, leaving 10 bases between the germline ends. The CDR3 bases are TGTGCCAGCACCCGCGGAGCGAACACTGAAGCTTTCTTT. It encodes CASTRGANTEAFF.

The chain is built from TRBV9 and TRBJ2-1, with 12 bases that match TRBD2. J lost 10 bases, V lost 0 bases, and 11 bases had no gene match. From germline, CDR1 is SGDLS and CDR2 YYNGEE. The CDR3 contains 17 residues. CDR3 in DNA: TGTGCCAGCAGCGTAGTTGAACTAGCGGGAGGCGTTGGCGAGCAGTTCTTC. Encoded protein: CASSVVELAGGVGEQFF.

The chain recombines TRBV6-6 with TRBJ1-1; 9 bases align to TRBD1. V was clipped by 0 bases and J by 6 bases; unmatched bases: 2. The CDR3 totals 14 residues. Germline lookup yields CDR1 MNHNY and CDR2 SVGAGI (reference sequence). For the CDR3, the DNA is TGTGCCAGCAGTTACTCCGGGACAGGGCCTGAAGCTTTCTTT. This sequence encodes CASSYSGTGPEAFF.

The genes are TRBV7-9 and TRBJ1-1; the D is unclear. The CDR3 sequence is 12 residues long. Germline lookup yields CDR1 SEHNR and CDR2 FQNEAQ (reference sequence). V was shortened by 1 base and J by 11 bases, with 11 bases between the two germline ends. The CDR3 DNA sequence: TGTGCCAGCAGCTTAGATAGATTATTTGCTTTCTTT. This sequence encodes CASSLDRLFAFF.

With respect to this clone: One junction end does not reproduce the germline sequence, and a read error may be involved. This chain links TRBV9 with TRBJ2-3, with 10 bases lining up with TRBD2. This CDR3 is built from 12 residues. In germline, CDR1 is SGDLS, CDR2 YYNGEE. CDR3 region: CASSVLAGVIFF. The CDR3 nucleotides read TGTGCCAGCAGCGTACTAGCGGGAGTTATTTTTTTT.

The sample holds a few counts of this clone. V gene TRBV19 combines with J gene TRBJ2-7; TRBD1 agrees at 7 bases. Germline lookup yields CDR1 LNHDA and CDR2 SQIVND (reference sequence). V shed 5 bases and J 0 bases; nucleotides not matched to a gene: 7. The CDR3 has 15 amino acids. The CDR3 nucleotides are TGTGCCAGTAGTGCCAGACAGGGCGTCTCCTACGAGCAGTACTTC. Protein product: CASSARQGVSYEQYF.

The J gene is TRBJ2-5, the V gene TRBV7-3; 9 bases are a match to TRBD1. The V and J ends lost 5 bases and 5 bases, in that order; junction bases with no gene match: 6. CDR3 length: 14 amino acids. Germline assignment: CDR1 SGHTA and CDR2 FQGTGA. CDR3 loop: CASSLQGAGETQYF. The CDR3 region has the DNA TGTGCCAGCAGCCTACAGGGGGCTGGGGAGACCCAGTACTTC.

V usage is TRBV7-3 and J usage is TRBJ2-1, with TRBD2 matching 9 bases. V shed 3 bases, J shed 3 bases, and the junction held 3 bases outside the gene matches. The CDR3 totals 15 residues. Germline V CDR1 and CDR2: SGHTA, FQGTGA. The CDR3 loop reads CASSLGLAGYNEQFF. CDR3 DNA: TGTGCCAGCAGCTTGGGACTAGCAGGCTACAATGAGCAGTTCTTC. Full variable domain (rest looked up from reference TRBV7-3 and TRBJ2-1): GAGVSQTPSNKVTEKGKYVELRCDPISGHTALYWYRQSLGQGPEFLIYFQGTGAADDSGLPNDRFFAVRPEGSVSTLKIQRTERGDSAVYLCASSLGLAGYNEQFFGPGTRLTVL.

V and J are TRBV5-1 and TRBJ2-5, with 9 bases matching TRBD1. V lost 5 bases to trimming and J lost 4 bases; unmatched junction nucleotides: 6. Germline V gene data show CDR1 as SGHRS and CDR2 as YFSETQ. The CDR3 loop spans 14 amino acids. This CDR3 reads CASSRQGGTETQYF. As DNA, the CDR3 is TGCGCCAGCAGTAGACAGGGGGGGACAGAGACCCAGTACTTC.

The V call is TRBV4-2, the J call TRBJ2-7; 10 positions agree with TRBD2. The germline gives CDR1 LGHNA, CDR2 YNFKEQ. V was pared by 0 bases and J by 1 base, with 3 bases of the junction left unmatched. The CDR3 consists of 16 residues. CDR3 in DNA: TGTGCCAGCAGCCAAGAAGGACTAGCGGAGTCCTACGAGCAGTACTTC. Translating it yields CASSQEGLAESYEQYF.

The CDR3 region has the DNA TGTGCCAGCACCAGTGACAGGGCCTATGGCTACACCTTC. It yields the protein CASTSDRAYGYTF. This sequence joins TRBV28 and TRBJ1-2, with 7 bases identical to TRBD1. The V segment lost 7 bases and the J segment 4 bases; nucleotides outside the gene matches: 6. Per germline, CDR1 MDHEN and CDR2 SYDVKM. The length of the CDR3 is 13 residues.

J is TRBJ2-5 and V is TRBV11-1; 7 positions match TRBD2. Germline CDR1 is SGHAT and CDR2 is FQDESV (reference sequence). The V gene end was trimmed by 5 bases and the J gene end by 4 bases; junction bases not matched to a gene: 13. The CDR3 spans 16 residues. The DNA of the CDR3 is TGTGCCAGCAGCCAAGGGGTTAGCGGGTTCTTAGAGACCCAGTACTTC. It specifies CASSQGVSGFLETQYF.

The V gene is TRBV27, the J gene TRBJ1-1; weak D call: TRBD1 (6 bases). V lost 4 bases, J lost 0 bases, and 15 bases lay in between. This CDR3 spans 16 amino acids. Germline values: CDR1 MNHEY, CDR2 SMNVEV (reference sequence). The CDR3 spells CASSSKTGTVNTEAFF. The CDR3, as DNA: TGTGCCAGCAGTTCCAAAACAGGGACGGTGAACACTGAAGCTTTCTTT.

The chain combines TRBV11-2 with TRBJ2-3, with TRBD2 matching over 13 bases. The V gene's germline CDR1 is SGHAT and CDR2 FQNNGV. V was pared by 5 bases and J by 8 bases, with 7 bases of the junction left unmatched. The CDR3 runs 15 residues. In DNA, the CDR3 is TGTGCCAGCAGCCCCACTCGGACTAGCGGGAGTACGCAGTATTTT. Translating it yields CASSPTRTSGSTQYF.

The chain employs TRBV19 and TRBJ2-2, with 8 bases identical to TRBD1. V was pared by 3 bases and J by 3 bases, with 3 bases of the junction left unmatched. The length of the CDR3 is 15 residues. CDR1 and CDR2 from the germline V gene are LNHDA and SQIVND (reference sequence). The CDR3 sequence is CASSMGQAYTGELFF. CDR3 nucleotides: TGTGCCAGTAGTATGGGACAGGCCTACACCGGGGAGCTGTTTTTT.

The chain couples TRBV5-4 to TRBJ1-4; a possible D gene is TRBD1 (6 bases). The germline gives CDR1 SGHNT, CDR2 YYREEE (reference sequence). This CDR3 has 16 residues. V was trimmed by 3 bases and J by 7 bases, leaving 19 bases between them. The chain's CDR3 is CASSSAPAGAIEKLFF. CDR3 DNA: TGTGCCAGCAGCTCGGCACCGGCAGGGGCAATTGAAAAACTGTTTTTT.

This clone was picked up a small number of times. The V and J genes are TRBV6-5 and TRBJ1-5, with no clear D. With 0 bases removed from V and 0 bases from J, the gap between germline ends came to 3 bases. This CDR3 is 14 amino acids long. Germline CDR1 and CDR2: MNHEY and SVGAGI. The CDR3 bases are TGTGCCAGCAGTTACTCCCATAGCAATCAGCCCCAGCATTTT. Amino acids: CASSYSHSNQPQHF.

This clone has only a few counts. V and J are TRBV7-2 and TRBJ1-1; D call uncertain. V shed 5 bases and J shed 8 bases, with 18 bases lying between them. The CDR3 has 14 residues. The V gene's germline CDR1 is SGHTA and CDR2 FQGNSA. DNA for the CDR3: TGTGCCAGCAGCACTCGTCTAGCGCGGGTGGAAGCTTTCTTT. This encodes CASSTRLARVEAFF.

The CDR3: CASSPGLAAGELFF. The CDR3 DNA follows: TGTGCCAGCTCACCGGGACTAGCGGCCGGGGAGCTGTTTTTT. The chain is built from TRBV18 and TRBJ2-2; 11 bases map to TRBD2. Germline CDR1 is KGHSH and CDR2 is LQKENI. The CDR3 consists of 14 residues. The ends lost 3 bases at V and 6 bases at J; junction bases unmatched: 0.

CDR3 sequence (DNA): TGTGCCAGCAGCGCGCCTCCAGATACGCAGTATTTT. Protein: CASSAPPDTQYF. The chain uses TRBV11-2 and TRBJ2-3; unclear D gene. The V gene's germline CDR1 is SGHAT and CDR2 FQNNGV. V shed 5 bases and J shed 4 bases, with 7 bases lying between them. This CDR3 has 12 amino acids. The full variable domain, rest sourced from reference TRBV11-2 and TRBJ2-3, is EAGVAQSPRYKIIEKRQSVAFWCNPISGHATLYWYQQILGQGPKLLIQFQNNGVVDDSQLPKDRFSAERLKGVDSTLKIQPAKLEDSAVYLCASSAPPDTQYFGPGTRLTVL.

This chain connects TRBV6-7 to TRBJ1-5; TRBD1 matches at 9 bases. TRBV6-7 is marked as an open reading frame, function uncertain. The CDR3 covers 15 residues. V shed 4 bases and J 4 bases; nucleotides not matched to a gene: 5. DNA of the CDR3: TGTGCCAGCAGTTTTTCCGGGACAGGGAATCAGCCCCAGCATTTT. This gives the protein CASSFSGTGNQPQHF.

The sample holds one count of this clone. This chain connects TRBV11-2 to TRBJ2-7; D is perhaps TRBD2 (5 bases). Germline loops: CDR1 SGHAT, CDR2 FQNNGV. The CDR3 has 15 residues. Trimming took 4 bases from V and 0 from J, leaving 13 bases between them. CDR3 in amino acids: CASSSTRDASYEQYF. DNA for the CDR3: TGTGCCAGCAGCTCCACTCGGGATGCCTCCTACGAGCAGTACTTC.

With respect to this clone: Other nucleotide sequences in the sample specify the same CDR3. J is TRBJ2-3 and V is TRBV6-4; 11 bases fit TRBD2. The CDR3 is 15 residues long. Germline CDR1 reads MRHNA; CDR2 reads SNTAGT. V gave up 6 bases and J gave up 3 bases; unmatched junction bases: 5. Written as DNA, the CDR3 is TGTGCCAGCAGCCTCCTAGCGGGAGGAACAGATACGCAGTATTTT. It encodes CASSLLAGGTDTQYF.